One sample yielded the 9 T cell receptor beta chains listed below, sequenced in a study of regulatory T cells in long-lasting Graves disease. Investigators prepared the TCR beta libraries by applying iRepertoire HTBI primers and Arm-PCR of CDR3 regions. TCRdb analysed the multiplex PCR reads with MiXCR anew, one entry per CDR3 protein. The sample shows 400,000 to 500,000 distinct CDR3 sequences, 14% of them seen only once. The time point is: newly diagnosed GD, antithyroid drugs for less than 3 months. Extracted PBMC RNA gave rise to the TCR library. A further study also used this sample, focusing on T cells in Graves' hyperthyroidism and ophthalmopathy.

The sequences come from peripheral blood mononuclear cells (PBMCs), collected at new diagnosis, from a patient treated with antithyroid drugs. These receptors originate from a woman between 45 and 65 years old with Graves disease.

The table lists this clonotype with many counts. V and J are TRBV12-3 or TRBV12-4 and TRBJ2-3; D is unresolved. Deletions cut 6 bases from V and 6 bases from J, with 10 bases between. The CDR3 extends over 12 amino acids. The CDR3 loop reads CASRKDADTQYF. DNA for the CDR3: TGTGCCAGCAGAAAGGACGCTGATACGCAGTATTTT.

A remark on this clonotype: This could be a read error, since a much larger clone is one nucleotide away. V and J are TRBV3-1 and TRBJ1-3, with a possible D match to TRBD1 (5 bases). This CDR3 comprises 16 residues. CDR1 and CDR2 (germline): LGHDT, YNNKEL (reference sequence). The CDR3 loop is CASGQGAAGGRRPIYF. CDR3 sequence (DNA): TGTGCCAGCGGCCAAGGGGCCGCGGGGGGTCGAAGGCCCATATATTTT.

The chain has TRBV29-1 and TRBJ2-5; D assignment may be TRBD1 or TRBD2 (5 bases each). V was clipped by 3 bases and J by 4 bases, with 15 bases between them. There are 14 residues in the CDR3. Germline V CDR1 and CDR2: SQVTM, ANQGSEA. In nucleotides, the CDR3 is TGCAGCGTTGATCGCAGGGACCTCCCAGAGACCCAGTACTTC. Translation: CSVDRRDLPETQYF.

This clonotype appeared many times. This chain's CDR3 is CSALAAESSYEQYF. CDR3 bases: TGCAGCGCCCTAGCGGCCGAAAGCTCCTACGAGCAGTACTTC. The chain has TRBV29-1 and TRBJ2-7, with TRBD2 identical over 7 bases. CDR1 and CDR2 (germline): SQVTM, ANQGSEA. J gave up 0 bases and V 7 bases, and 9 bases lay outside the gene matches. This CDR3 has 14 residues.

This clonotype was observed once. This chain uses TRBV5-4 with TRBJ2-7; the match to TRBD2 covers 13 bases. Germline V CDR1 and CDR2: SGHNT, YYREEE (reference sequence). This CDR3 is built from 15 residues. V lost 4 bases to trimming and J lost 5 bases; unmatched junction nucleotides: 6. The CDR3 reads CASSLDGLAGDEQYF. For the CDR3, the DNA is TGTGCCAGCAGCCTGGATGGACTAGCGGGAGACGAGCAGTACTTC.

The gene calls are TRBV13 and TRBJ2-7; TRBD2 is a possible D gene (5 bases). The CDR3 is made up of 13 amino acids. The germline V gene encodes CDR1 PRHDT and CDR2 FYEKMQ (reference sequence). V dropped 2 bases and J dropped 6 bases, with 11 bases sitting between them. The CDR3 DNA reads TGTGCCAGCAGCTTACCGGGAACACGCGAGCAGTACTTC. Translated, it gives CASSLPGTREQYF.

The sample holds a few counts of this clonotype. This chain uses TRBV5-1 with TRBJ2-7; 10 bases map to TRBD2. Germline-derived CDR1 and CDR2 are SGHRS and YFSETQ. V lost 0 bases to trimming and J lost 2 bases; unmatched junction nucleotides: 11. CDR3 size: 18 residues. For the CDR3, the DNA is TGCGCCAGCAGCTTGGCCGTCGGGCTACTAGCGGGAACCTACGAGCAGTACTTC. This gives the protein CASSLAVGLLAGTYEQYF.

Concerning this clonotype: This could be a read error, since a much larger clone is one nucleotide away. The chain combines TRBV28 with TRBJ1-2; 7 bases align to TRBD1. V shed 7 bases, J shed 5 bases, and the junction held 16 bases outside the gene matches. Per the germline V gene, CDR1 is MDHEN and CDR2 is SYDVKM. The CDR3 contains 16 residues. The CDR3 sequence: CASNLVRQGLLYGYTF. The CDR3, as DNA: TGTGCCAGCAACCTGGTCCGACAGGGTCTTCTATATGGCTACACCTTC.

This clonotype was seen repeatedly, ten times or more. CDR3 coding DNA: TGTGCCACCCTGGGACTAGCGGGGTACAATGAGCAGTTCTTC. It yields the protein CATLGLAGYNEQFF. This sequence joins TRBV6-1 and TRBJ2-1; 13 bases are shared with TRBD2. J gave up 4 bases and V 10 bases, and 4 bases lay outside the gene matches. There are 14 residues in the CDR3. Germline assignment: CDR1 MNHNS and CDR2 SASEGT.